What follows describes a single T cell receptor (beta chain). Its antigen is undetermined. Trimming took 0 bases from V and 6 from J, leaving 6 bases between them. The CDR3 covers 12 residues. Germline V gene sequence: CDR1 SGDLS, CDR2 YYNGEE. Profiling relied on immunoSEQ multiplex PCR, and the TCRdb table lists in-frame clones only, not all of them. The sample lists about 24,000 clones, about 86% occurring once. The entry originates in a study of PD-1 blockade in classical Hodgkin lymphoma. Study results and limitations: Patients with a complete response exhibited baseline diversity comparable to newly diagnosed patients.

Documented time point: cycle 4 day 1 (C4D1), after less than 7 weeks of nivolumab. Brentuximab vedotin exposure varied among the patients, all of whom had relapsed after autologous stem cell transplantation. The source of this sequence is a human donor with classical Hodgkin lymphoma. The chain recombines TRBV9 with TRBJ1-1, with unresolved D. The input for sequencing was peripheral blood mononuclear cells (PBMCs), taken before the fourth cycle of nivolumab. The chain's CDR3 is CASSVGGAEAFF. CDR3 DNA: TGTGCCAGCAGCGTAGGGGGAGCTGAAGCTTTCTTT.